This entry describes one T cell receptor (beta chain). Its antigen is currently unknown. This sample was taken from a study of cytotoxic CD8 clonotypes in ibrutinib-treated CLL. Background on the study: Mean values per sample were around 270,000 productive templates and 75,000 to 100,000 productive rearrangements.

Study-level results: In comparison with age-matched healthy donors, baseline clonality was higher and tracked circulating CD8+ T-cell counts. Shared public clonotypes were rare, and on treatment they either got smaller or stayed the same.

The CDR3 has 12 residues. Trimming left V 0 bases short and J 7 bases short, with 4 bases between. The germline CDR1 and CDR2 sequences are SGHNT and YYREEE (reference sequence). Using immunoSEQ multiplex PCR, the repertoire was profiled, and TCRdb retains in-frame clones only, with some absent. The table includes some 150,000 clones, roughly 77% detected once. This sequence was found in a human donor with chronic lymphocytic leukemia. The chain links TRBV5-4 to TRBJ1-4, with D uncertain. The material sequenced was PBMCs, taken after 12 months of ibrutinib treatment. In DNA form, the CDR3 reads TGTGCCAGCAGCTTGGACAGTGAAAAACTGTTTTTT. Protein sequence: CASSLDSEKLFF.